Following are 25 T cell receptor beta chains from one sample sequenced in a study of OX40 agonist ivuxolimab in advanced cancers. The table came from immunoSEQ multiplex PCR; TCRdb's copy has only in-frame clones and leaves some out. The table records approximately 100,000 clones, about 87% of them present only once. Specimen: CD4+ or CD8+ T cells sorted from blood, collected in a trial of the OX40 agonist ivuxolimab. The source of these receptors is an adult with an advanced solid tumor such as melanoma, head and neck, liver or kidney cancer.

CDR3 nucleotide sequence: TGTGCCAGCAGTTACTCGAGAGGAGGGTATGAGCAGTTCTTC. Protein product: CASSYSRGGYEQFF. This chain uses TRBV6-5 with TRBJ2-1; D may be TRBD2 (6 bases). Germline V lookup: CDR1 MNHEY, CDR2 SVGAGI. Trimming shortened V by 0 bases and J by 8 bases, and 11 bases separated the two germline ends. The CDR3 covers 14 residues.

V is TRBV6-1 and J is TRBJ1-1; D gene ambiguous. Looked up from germline, CDR1 is MNHNS and CDR2 is SASEGT. V lost 0 bases and J 4 bases, leaving 9 bases between the germline ends. This CDR3 has 14 residues. The CDR3 loop reads CASSEASTVTEAFF. CDR3 bases: TGTGCCAGCAGTGAAGCGAGTACAGTCACTGAAGCTTTCTTT.

The rearrangement links TRBV18 to TRBJ1-5, with D unclear. Trimming took 3 bases from V and 5 from J, leaving 20 bases between them. The length of the CDR3 is 17 residues. Germline V gene lookup returns CDR1 KGHSH and CDR2 LQKENI. The CDR3 coding sequence is TGTGCCAGCTCACCGGCAGGCCCGGTGGGCTATTATCAGCCCCAGCATTTT. Its protein product is CASSPAGPVGYYQPQHF.

For the CDR3, the DNA is TGTGCCAGCAGCCGACAGGTTCGGACAGATACGCAGTATTTT. Amino acids: CASSRQVRTDTQYF. The chain employs TRBV9 and TRBJ2-3; tentative D call: TRBD1 (6 bases). This CDR3 comprises 14 residues. V was shortened by 4 bases and J by 3 bases, with 12 bases between the two germline ends. The germline V gene encodes CDR1 SGDLS and CDR2 YYNGEE.

The chain uses TRBV29-1 and TRBJ2-7; possible D gene TRBD1, 8 bases. Germline V gene data show CDR1 as SQVTM and CDR2 as ANQGSEA. This CDR3 contains 13 residues. V lost 4 bases to trimming and J lost 4 bases, with 14 bases between them. This CDR3 is CSVGEQGGYEQYF. As DNA, the CDR3 is TGCAGCGTTGGTGAACAGGGGGGGTACGAGCAGTACTTC.

The chain is built from TRBV6-1 and TRBJ2-7; D remains unclear. This CDR3 has 11 amino acids. The germline V and J ends were trimmed by 7 bases and 5 bases, with 9 bases remaining between them. CDR1 is MNHNS, CDR2 SASEGT, per germline. CDR3 amino acids: CASTDHNEQYF. In DNA form, the CDR3 reads TGTGCCAGCACCGATCATAACGAGCAGTACTTC.

The chain joins TRBV6-1 to TRBJ1-2; possibly TRBD1 for D (5 bases). This CDR3 comprises 14 residues. Trimming pared 7 bases from V and 6 bases from J, leaving 18 bases between. CDR1 and CDR2 (germline): MNHNS, SASEGT. The CDR3 bases are TGTGCCAGCACCCAGGACAATCCTCCCGATGGCTACACCTTC. Its translation: CASTQDNPPDGYTF.

The chain employs TRBV28 and TRBJ2-7; D unresolved. There are 13 residues in the CDR3. Looked up from germline, CDR1 is MDHEN and CDR2 is SYDVKM. V dropped 6 bases and J dropped 3 bases, with 12 bases sitting between them. The CDR3: CASSLGNFYEQYF. CDR3 coding DNA: TGTGCCAGCAGCCTCGGCAATTTCTACGAGCAGTACTTC.

This rearrangement joins TRBV7-9 to TRBJ2-3, with D possibly being TRBD2 (6 bases). V shed 1 base and J shed 3 bases, with 14 bases lying between them. Germline assignment: CDR1 SEHNR and CDR2 FQNEAQ (reference sequence). The CDR3 length is 16 residues. The CDR3 region is CASSLETGVWTDTQYF. The CDR3 nucleotides are TGTGCCAGCAGCTTAGAAACGGGGGTGTGGACAGATACGCAGTATTTT.

The chain carries TRBV6-1 and TRBJ1-1; 9 nucleotides match TRBD1. V was pared by 11 bases and J by 1 base, with 8 bases of the junction left unmatched. Germline CDR1 MNHNS, CDR2 SASEGT. The CDR3 runs 14 residues. The CDR3 DNA follows: TGTGCCGCGAGCCTGGGACAGGGGAACACTGAAGCTTTCTTT. It encodes CAASLGQGNTEAFF.

The rearrangement links TRBV2 to TRBJ2-5, with 7 positions matching TRBD1. The CDR3 runs 14 residues. Germline V lookup: CDR1 SNHLY, CDR2 FYNNEI. The V segment lost 8 bases and the J segment 5 bases; nucleotides outside the gene matches: 11. In DNA, the CDR3 is TGTGCCAGCCAAGAGGGAGACAGGGTTGAGACCCAGTACTTC. Protein product: CASQEGDRVETQYF.

The V and J genes are TRBV10-3 and TRBJ2-2; 9 nucleotides agree with TRBD1. The CDR3 extends over 14 amino acids. V was clipped by 10 bases and J by 1 base; unmatched bases: 4. Germline CDR1 and CDR2: ENHRY and SYGVKD. CDR3 amino acids: CASRGQGNTGELFF. CDR3 nucleotide sequence: TGTGCCAGCCGGGGACAGGGGAACACCGGGGAGCTGTTTTTT.

This clone was detected only once. Written as DNA, the CDR3 is TGCGCCAGCAGCCTACTGGGACAGGGGGCTCCCTCCTCCTACAATGAGCAGTTCTTC. Its translation: CASSLLGQGAPSSYNEQFF. The gene calls are TRBV5-1 and TRBJ2-1; 12 bases line up with TRBD1. This CDR3 contains 19 residues. The V gene end was trimmed by 4 bases and the J gene end by 0 bases; junction bases not matched to a gene: 11. The germline gives CDR1 SGHRS, CDR2 YFSETQ. The full variable domain, its missing parts supplied by reference TRBV5-1 and TRBJ2-1, is KAGVTQTPRYLIKTRGQQVTLSCSPISGHRSVSWYQQTPGQGLQFLFEYFSETQRNKGNFPGRFSGRQFSNSRSEMNVSTLELGDSALYLCASSLLGQGAPSSYNEQFFGPGTRLTVL.

The chain combines TRBV18 with TRBJ2-5; D uncertain. Germline V CDR1 and CDR2: KGHSH, LQKENI. V gave up 2 bases and J gave up 5 bases, with 3 bases separating them. The CDR3 has 11 residues. CDR3 region: CASSPRETQYF. As DNA, the CDR3 is TGTGCCAGCTCACCAAGGGAGACCCAGTACTTC.

The chain combines TRBV7-9 with TRBJ2-5, with D unresolved. V lost 6 bases and J 3 bases, leaving 11 bases between the germline ends. CDR1 is SEHNR, CDR2 FQNEAQ, per germline (reference sequence). CDR3 length equals 13 residues. CDR3 protein: CASRRSRKETQYF. CDR3 in DNA: TGTGCCAGCAGACGAAGCAGGAAAGAGACCCAGTACTTC.

As DNA, the CDR3 is TGTGCCAGCAGCTACTACACAGATACGCAGTATTTT. Amino acid sequence: CASSYYTDTQYF. This chain connects TRBV7-2 to TRBJ2-3; D is undetermined. The CDR3 spans 12 residues. V dropped 4 bases and J dropped 2 bases, with 4 bases sitting between them. The V gene's germline CDR1 is SGHTA and CDR2 FQGNSA. Drawing the rest from reference TRBV7-2 and TRBJ2-3, the complete variable domain is GAGVSQSPSNKVTEKGKDVELRCDPISGHTALYWYRQSLGQGLEFLIYFQGNSAPDKSGLPSDRFSAERTGGSVSTLTIQRTQQEDSAVYLCASSYYTDTQYFGPGTRLTVL.

V usage is TRBV28 and J usage is TRBJ2-7; D perhaps matches TRBD2 (5 bases). The ends were cut back, 7 bases at V and 0 bases at J, with 13 bases in the middle. From germline, CDR1 is MDHEN and CDR2 SYDVKM. CDR3 size: 14 residues. The CDR3 sequence is CASTPYGVSYEQYF. CDR3 bases: TGTGCCAGCACCCCATACGGGGTCTCCTACGAGCAGTACTTC.

V is TRBV30 and J is TRBJ2-5; D is ambiguous. Trimming left V 5 bases short and J 0 bases short, with 7 bases between. This CDR3 comprises 12 residues. Looked up from germline, CDR1 is GTSNPN and CDR2 is SVGIG (reference sequence). CDR3: CAWGDYQETQYF. CDR3 nucleotide sequence: TGTGCCTGGGGCGACTACCAAGAGACCCAGTACTTC. Supplemented by reference TRBV30 and TRBJ2-5, the full variable domain reads SQTIHQWPATLVQPVGSPLSLECTVEGTSNPNLYWYRQAAGRGLQLLFYSVGIGQISSEVPQNLSASRPQDRQFILSSKKLLLSDSGFYLCAWGDYQETQYFGPGTRLLVL.

This chain links TRBV10-3 with TRBJ1-5; D is ambiguous. In germline, CDR1 is ENHRY, CDR2 SYGVKD. Trimming left V 0 bases short and J 9 bases short, with 9 bases between. The CDR3 totals 13 residues. The CDR3 region has the DNA TGTGCCATCAGTGAGTCCGACGGGTTGCCCCAGCATTTT. It specifies CAISESDGLPQHF.

The rearrangement links TRBV11-2 to TRBJ2-3, with 7 bases fitting TRBD1. The CDR3 totals 16 residues. Germline lookup yields CDR1 SGHAT and CDR2 FQNNGV. The junction had 9 bases not matched to a gene; V was cut back by 4 bases and J by 2 bases. The CDR3 protein is CASSSRQGSYTDTQYF. The CDR3 nucleotides read TGTGCCAGCAGCTCACGACAGGGATCGTACACAGATACGCAGTATTTT.

The V call is TRBV30, the J call TRBJ2-3, with 9 bases matching TRBD1. Trimming cost V 1 base and J 10 bases; bases outside gene matches: 9. The CDR3 contains 14 residues. CDR1 GTSNPN and CDR2 SVGIG come from the germline V gene (reference sequence). CDR3 nucleotides: TGTGCCTGGAGTGCCCTACGACAGGGGGAACCGCAGTATTTT. It codes for CAWSALRQGEPQYF.

The rearrangement links TRBV6-5 to TRBJ2-2; no clear D gene. V lost 2 bases and J 1 base, leaving 5 bases between the germline ends. The CDR3 covers 14 residues. Germline V gene sequence: CDR1 MNHEY, CDR2 SVGAGI. Written as DNA, the CDR3 is TGTGCCAGCAGTTACGAGGTGAACACCGGGGAGCTGTTTTTT. Translating gives CASSYEVNTGELFF.

The rearrangement links TRBV27 to TRBJ1-2; tentatively, D is TRBD1 (5 bases). Trimming cost V 6 bases and J 11 bases, with 22 bases left between them. Germline V gene data show CDR1 as MNHEY and CDR2 as SMNVEV (reference sequence). The CDR3 runs to 14 residues. In nucleotides, the CDR3 is TGTGCCAGCAGATTTAGGGAGGGGACTGAGGGGTACACCTTC. Encoded protein: CASRFREGTEGYTF.

This chain connects TRBV2 to TRBJ2-1; possibly TRBD1 or TRBD2 for D (6 bases each). The V gene's germline CDR1 is SNHLY and CDR2 FYNNEI. This CDR3 comprises 13 residues. The ends were cut back, 8 bases at V and 4 bases at J, with 12 bases in the middle. The CDR3 region is CASGGRNYNEQFF. The CDR3 DNA follows: TGTGCCAGCGGGGGGCGGAATTACAATGAGCAGTTCTTC.

This clone has more than one count but fewer than ten. V usage is TRBV19 and J usage is TRBJ1-1, with TRBD1 matching over 9 bases. Per the germline V gene, CDR1 is LNHDA and CDR2 is SQIVND (reference sequence). The CDR3 spans 16 residues. V trimming: 9 bases; J trimming: 6 bases; junction bases outside the gene matches: 17. CDR3 in amino acids: CASISPGQGGVAEAFF. In nucleotides, the CDR3 is TGTGCCAGCATTTCACCGGGACAGGGCGGAGTAGCTGAAGCTTTCTTT.